Listed below are T cell receptor beta chains from one sample, sequenced in a study of shared clonotypes between healthy human individuals. The assay was immunoSEQ multiplex PCR, and TCRdb's table has in-frame clones only and misses some. In the table there are 650,000 to 700,000 clones, about nine tenths of which are singletons. Sequenced input: memory CD8+ T cells from PBMCs. These receptors came from a man aged 18-30 years in good health. Some clones in this sample may be carry-over from other donors' samples. Both conserved end residues are part of each CDR3.

J gene | V gene | CDR3 protein
TRBJ2-7 | TRBV15 | CATSREGFSSYEQYF
TRBJ1-2 | TRBV28 | CASSLGGGYTF
TRBJ2-1 | TRBV13 | CASSFWGGNEQFF
TRBJ1-1 | TRBV19 | CASSMIGGRVNTEAFF
TRBJ2-4 | TRBV4-2 | CASSQVGVTIQYF
TRBJ1-1 | TRBV7-3 | CASSLRGDMNTEAFF
TRBJ1-2 | TRBV7-8 | CASSPDGGQGDYGYTF
TRBJ1-6 | TRBV27 | CASSFRDRGNNSPLHF
TRBJ2-5 | TRBV9 | CASSGKREGRETQYF
TRBJ2-7 | TRBV4-1 | CASSQDFRDRGYEQYF
TRBJ1-1 | TRBV19 | CASSIAGGDMNTEAFF
TRBJ1-1 | TRBV9 | CASSSRGTEAFF
TRBJ2-7 | TRBV6-5 | CASSYSSGSFVDEQYF
TRBJ2-7 | TRBV13 | CASSHDRGLEQYF
TRBJ1-2 | TRBV4-3 | CASSQERTGLAGYTF
TRBJ2-3 | TRBV28 | CASSLLRGADTQYF
TRBJ2-5 | TRBV9 | CASSVGTGRGETQYF
TRBJ1-1 | TRBV27 | CASRPKTGWGTEAFF
TRBJ1-5 | TRBV19 | CASSILRGRQGNQPQHF
TRBJ2-6 | TRBV6-5 | CASSYFSGANVLTF
TRBJ1-4 | TRBV7-9 | CASSPGIRNEKLFF
TRBJ2-1 | TRBV28 | CASSLETRPPYNEQFF